Listed here are 14 T cell receptor beta chains from one sample, sequenced in a study of cytomegalovirus exposure and HLA in healthy donors. This table comes from immunoSEQ multiplex PCR, and its TCRdb copy is limited to in-frame clones, with some not included. This repertoire shows roughly 90,000 clones, 90% to 95% found once; its top ten account for about 1.1%. Sequences were obtained from PBMCs. Receptors originate from a woman in her 30s in good health and CMV-seropositive.

The J gene is TRBJ2-3, the V gene TRBV5-6; unclear D gene. The germline V gene encodes CDR1 SGHDT and CDR2 YYEEEE. With 0 bases removed from V and 10 bases from J, the gap between germline ends came to 15 bases. The CDR3 loop spans 14 amino acids. The DNA for the CDR3 is TGTGCCAGCAGCTTGGAACAGCCGCCCGGATCGCAGTATTTT. It yields the protein CASSLEQPPGSQYF.

The gene calls are TRBV27 and TRBJ2-1; the D gene is possibly TRBD2 (6 bases). CDR1 is MNHEY, CDR2 SMNVEV, per germline (reference sequence). Trimming removed 2 bases at V and 4 bases at J, with 12 bases between. CDR3 length equals 15 residues. CDR3 nucleotide sequence: TGTGCCAGCAGTTTAGCGGGAAGACTTTACAATGAGCAGTTCTTC. Translated, it gives CASSLAGRLYNEQFF.

The chain couples TRBV6-6 to TRBJ1-2; no definite D call. The length of the CDR3 is 13 residues. Germline lookup yields CDR1 MNHNY and CDR2 SVGAGI (reference sequence). Trimming cost V 2 bases and J 7 bases, with 11 bases left between them. The CDR3 bases are TGTGCCAGCAGTTACGGCACAGCAGGTGGCTACACCTTC. Its translation: CASSYGTAGGYTF.

The chain carries TRBV10-3 and TRBJ2-1, with 13 bases fitting TRBD2. CDR3 size: 15 residues. Germline loops: CDR1 ENHRY, CDR2 SYGVKD. The V segment lost 6 bases and the J segment 10 bases; nucleotides outside the gene matches: 9. In nucleotides, the CDR3 is TGTGCCATCAGACAGGGACTAGCGGGGTCACACGAGCAGTTCTTC. This translates into CAIRQGLAGSHEQFF.

The chain links TRBV11-2 to TRBJ2-1, with TRBD2 matching over 11 bases. Germline values: CDR1 SGHAT, CDR2 FQNNGV. The CDR3 spans 16 residues. V shed 4 bases, J shed 4 bases, and the junction held 6 bases outside the gene matches. The CDR3 DNA follows: TGTGCCAGCAGCTCGGCTAGCGGGAGGCATTACAATGAGCAGTTCTTC. Translated, it gives CASSSASGRHYNEQFF.

The gene calls are TRBV30 and TRBJ2-7, with TRBD1 identical over 8 bases. The V and J ends lost 7 bases and 3 bases, in that order; junction bases with no gene match: 8. The CDR3 runs 13 residues. Per the germline V gene, CDR1 is GTSNPN and CDR2 is SVGIG (reference sequence). The CDR3 spells CALKTGTGYEQYF. DNA for the CDR3: TGTGCCTTAAAAACCGGGACAGGCTACGAGCAGTACTTC.

The chain uses TRBV6-1 and TRBJ2-1, with a tentative D call TRBD1 (6 bases). The CDR3 length is 15 residues. Looked up from germline, CDR1 is MNHNS and CDR2 is SASEGT. Deletions cut 5 bases from V and 8 bases from J, with 19 bases between. The CDR3 coding sequence is TGTGCCAGCAGTCCGACAGGTCTTCCAGTGGATGAGCAGTTCTTC. This gives the protein CASSPTGLPVDEQFF.

The chain recombines TRBV30 with TRBJ2-5, with 9 bases identical to TRBD2. The DNA end is a closer match to TRBJ2-7, so the J assignment may be wrong. The CDR3 length is 14 residues. Germline CDR1 GTSNPN, CDR2 SVGIG (reference sequence). CDR3: CAWSVLAGPYEQYF. The DNA of the CDR3 is TGTGCCTGGAGTGTCCTAGCGGGACCCTACGAGCAGTACTTC.

The genes are TRBV10-1 and TRBJ2-2; D is perhaps TRBD2 (6 bases). Trimming pared 2 bases from V and 0 bases from J, leaving 7 bases between. The CDR3 is 15 amino acids. Looked up from germline, CDR1 is WNHNN and CDR2 is SYGVQD (reference sequence). CDR3 in DNA: TGCGCCAGCAGTGAGCGGGGGACGAACACCGGGGAGCTGTTTTTT. Amino acids: CASSERGTNTGELFF.

This chain uses TRBV6-6 with TRBJ1-3, with TRBD1 matching over 7 bases. With V trimmed by 6 bases and J by 2 bases, 1 base remained unmatched. Germline loops: CDR1 MNHNY, CDR2 SVGAGI (reference sequence). This CDR3 is built from 13 residues. The CDR3 nucleotides read TGTGCCAGCAGAGACAGGGCTGGAAACACCATATATTTT. Encoded protein: CASRDRAGNTIYF.

V gene TRBV19 combines with J gene TRBJ2-1; a weak D match, TRBD1 (6 bases). The CDR3 totals 14 residues. The V gene lost 6 bases and the J gene lost 3 bases, with 12 bases spanning the gap. CDR1 and CDR2 from the germline V gene are LNHDA and SQIVND (reference sequence). CDR3 loop: CASSGQRRYNEQFF. CDR3 coding DNA: TGTGCCAGTAGCGGACAGAGACGCTACAATGAGCAGTTCTTC.

The rearrangement links TRBV30 to TRBJ1-4; no reliable D call. Germline values: CDR1 GTSNPN, CDR2 SVGIG (reference sequence). The germline V and J ends were trimmed by 7 bases and 2 bases, with 11 bases remaining between them. CDR3 length: 13 residues. Here the CDR3 reads CASAGLTNEKLFF. The CDR3 bases are TGTGCCTCCGCCGGTTTGACTAATGAAAAACTGTTTTTT.

A remark on this clone: Other DNA sequences of this sample code for an identical CDR3. This chain links TRBV29-1 with TRBJ1-3; possible D gene TRBD1, 5 bases. CDR1 and CDR2 from the germline V gene are SQVTM and ANQGSEA. V lost 4 bases and J lost 0, with 7 bases in between. The CDR3 consists of 13 residues. CDR3 in DNA: TGCAGCGTTGGGGGCAGCTCTGGAAACACCATATATTTT. It yields the protein CSVGGSSGNTIYF.

The J gene is TRBJ2-2, the V gene TRBV14; the D gene is possibly TRBD1 (5 bases). Germline V gene data show CDR1 as SGHDN and CDR2 as FVKESK. The CDR3 loop spans 14 amino acids. Trimming stripped 4 bases from V and 0 bases from J, with 6 bases between. DNA for the CDR3: TGTGCCAGCAGCCCGGACACGAACACCGGGGAGCTGTTTTTT. Protein product: CASSPDTNTGELFF.